This T cell receptor (beta chain) came from a study of blood T cell repertoires in COVID-19. In the original workflow: Quantification of nucleated cells was approximated via reference gene primer amplification. Here immunoSEQ multiplex PCR was the method, and the copy in TCRdb shows in-frame clones only, minus some. From that table come the V and J calls and clone size; the DNA was used to work out D and trimming. The sample has some 100,000 clones, less than 90% seen once. J was trimmed by 2 bases and V by 1 base; bases with no gene match: 9. Germline CDR1 reads SGHNT; CDR2 reads YENEEA. The length of the CDR3 is 18 residues.

The rearrangement links TRBV11-3 to TRBJ2-1; 9 nucleotides align to TRBD2. Sequenced input: peripheral blood. The receptor's source is a man under 40 in a cohort sampled during active COVID-19. The CDR3 nucleotides are TGTGCCAGCAGCTTAGGCGTGGGGAGCGGGGGGACCTACAATGAGCAGTTCTTC. It is translated as CASSLGVGSGGTYNEQFF.